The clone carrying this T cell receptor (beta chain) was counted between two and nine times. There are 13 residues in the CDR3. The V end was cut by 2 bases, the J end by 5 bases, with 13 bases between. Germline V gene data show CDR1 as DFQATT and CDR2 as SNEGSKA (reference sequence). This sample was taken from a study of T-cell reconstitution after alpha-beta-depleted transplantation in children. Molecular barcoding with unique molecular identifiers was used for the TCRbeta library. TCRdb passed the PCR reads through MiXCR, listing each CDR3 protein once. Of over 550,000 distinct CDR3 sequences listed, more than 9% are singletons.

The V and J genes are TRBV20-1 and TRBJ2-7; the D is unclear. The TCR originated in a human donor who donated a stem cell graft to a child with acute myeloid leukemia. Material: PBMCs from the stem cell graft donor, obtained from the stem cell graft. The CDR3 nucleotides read TGCAGTGCTAGACCACCCGGAGTGGACGAGCAGTACTTC. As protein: CSARPPGVDEQYF.